A selection of T cell receptor beta chains follows, all from one sample in a study of circulating and synovial CD4+ cells in juvenile arthritis. Measured with immunoSEQ multiplex PCR; TCRdb has only the in-frame clones, and not every one. The data contain some 3,300 clones, approximately 87% of them singletons. The specimen sequenced was CD4+ T cells from synovial fluid. All receptors come from a human donor with juvenile idiopathic arthritis. Both conserved end residues are part of each CDR3. The order of the fields is D gene, V gene, clone size, J gene, CDR3 protein, CDR3 DNA. The D gene is left open where the match is weak. Not every row has a clone size; where given, it reads once, few, many or a size class.

.	TRBV4-2	.	TRBJ2-3	CASSQVEVSTDTQYF	TGTGCCAGCAGCCAAGTGGAGGTTAGCACAGATACGCAGTATTTT
.	TRBV6-5	.	TRBJ2-3	CASSQGYTQYF	TGTGCCAGCAGCCAGGGATATACGCAGTATTTT
TRBD1	TRBV4-3	.	TRBJ1-5	CASSRYWRTGGGLGNQPQHF	TGCGCCAGCAGCCGGTATTGGAGGACAGGGGGGGGATTAGGCAATCAGCCCCAGCATTTT
TRBD1	TRBV6-1	once	TRBJ1-5	CASSEKWRTGVMSNQPQHF	TGTGCCAGCAGTGAAAAGTGGAGGACAGGGGTGATGAGCAATCAGCCCCAGCATTTT
TRBD1	TRBV5-1	.	TRBJ1-5	CASSAGQGHGQPQHF	TGCGCCAGCAGCGCCGGACAGGGTCACGGTCAGCCCCAGCATTTT
TRBD1	TRBV10-3	.	TRBJ1-1	CAISTGDTEAFF	TGTGCCATATCGACAGGGGACACTGAAGCTTTCTTT
TRBD1	TRBV19	few	TRBJ1-3	CASTWTGVSPGNTIYF	TGTGCCAGTACCTGGACAGGGGTATCGCCTGGAAACACCATATATTTT
.	TRBV2	.	TRBJ2-3	CASEPWRASTDTQYF	TGTGCCAGTGAGCCCTGGAGGGCCAGCACAGATACGCAGTATTTT
TRBD1	TRBV28	.	TRBJ1-5	CASSFSGTGWQPQHF	TGTGCCAGCAGTTTTTCCGGGACAGGGTGGCAGCCCCAGCATTTT
.	TRBV5-1	.	TRBJ2-2	CASSLDWGLNTGELFF	TGCGCCAGCAGCTTGGATTGGGGGCTGAACACCGGGGAGCTGTTTTTT
TRBD2	TRBV5-4	once	TRBJ2-1	CASSSILAGWGQFF	TGTGCCAGCAGCTCTATTCTAGCGGGTTGGGGGCAGTTCTTC
TRBD2	TRBV7-2	.	TRBJ2-7	CASSLTTSGGPQYF	TGTGCCAGCAGCTTAACAACTAGCGGGGGACCTCAGTACTTC
.	TRBV4-3	.	TRBJ2-7	CASSPMEGHEQYF	TGCGCCAGCAGCCCGATGGAGGGTCACGAGCAGTACTTC
.	TRBV2	.	TRBJ1-5	CASNGVSGQPQHF	TGTGCCAGCAACGGAGTGAGTGGCCAGCCCCAGCATTTT
.	TRBV29-1	.	TRBJ1-4	CSVAPRGHEKLFF	TGCAGCGTTGCCCCCCGGGGTCATGAAAAACTGTTTTTT
.	TRBV7-8	.	TRBJ2-3	CASSTSRGTDTQYF	TGTGCCAGCAGCACTAGCCGAGGCACAGATACGCAGTATTTT
.	TRBV5-6	.	TRBJ2-7	CASSLYSTTSYEQYF	TGTGCCAGCAGCTTGTACTCAACCACCTCCTACGAGCAGTACTTC
.	TRBV12-5	.	TRBJ1-6	CARTQGPGDSPLHF	TGTGCCAGGACTCAGGGCCCAGGGGATTCACCCCTCCACTTT
TRBD1	TRBV7-8	.	TRBJ2-1	CASSLTPPTGANEQFF	TGTGCCAGCAGCTTAACACCCCCGACAGGGGCCAATGAGCAGTTCTTC
.	TRBV30	once	TRBJ1-5	CAWSERRGNQPQHF	TGTGCCTGGAGTGAGCGCAGGGGCAATCAGCCCCAGCATTTT
TRBD2	TRBV6-6	.	TRBJ2-2	CASSYSIAGEVGELFF	TGTGCCAGCAGTTACTCAATCGCGGGGGAGGTCGGGGAGCTGTTTTTT
.	TRBV10-3	once	TRBJ1-1	CAISAAGTSNTEAFF	TGTGCCATCAGTGCTGCCGGGACAAGTAACACTGAAGCTTTCTTT
.	TRBV7-9	.	TRBJ2-5	CASSPGGAWETQYF	TGTGCCAGCAGCCCTGGGGGGGCTTGGGAGACCCAGTACTTC
.	TRBV18	.	TRBJ2-1	CASSRVAGNYNEQFF	TGTGCCAGCTCCAGGGTGGCGGGGAACTACAATGAGCAGTTCTTC
.	TRBV7-9	once	TRBJ2-5	CASSLTRGAGETQYF	TGTGCCAGCAGCCTCACCCGGGGGGCCGGGGAGACCCAGTACTTC
.	TRBV5-5	.	TRBJ2-7	CASSRTASNYEQYF	TGTGCCAGCAGCCGGACAGCCTCCAACTACGAGCAGTACTTC
.	TRBV28	.	TRBJ1-5	CASPPRQGDSNQPQHF	TGTGCCAGCCCCCCCCGACAAGGCGATAGCAATCAGCCCCAGCATTTT
.	TRBV10-2	.	TRBJ2-1	CASSPYNEQFF	TGCGCCAGCAGTCCTTACAATGAGCAGTTCTTC
TRBD1	TRBV11-2	once	TRBJ1-2	CASSLVGDRGHGYTF	TGTGCCAGCAGCTTAGTCGGGGACAGGGGGCATGGCTACACCTTC
.	TRBV28	.	TRBJ1-4	CASSLTPEDEKLFF	TGTGCCAGCAGCCTGACTCCGGAGGACGAAAAACTGTTTTTT
.	TRBV21-1	.	TRBJ1-3	CASSKGTPPWSGNTIYF	TGTGCCAGCAGCAAAGGGACACCGCCTTGGTCTGGAAACACCATATATTTT
.	TRBV5-1	.	TRBJ2-5	CASSLYEGHRETQYF	TGCGCCAGCAGCTTGTATGAGGGCCATCGAGAGACCCAGTACTTC
.	TRBV30	.	TRBJ1-2	CAWKGQDHYGYTF	TGTGCCTGGAAGGGGCAGGACCACTATGGCTACACCTTC
.	TRBV18	.	TRBJ1-2	CASSHYPGPTDSKVGYTF	TGTGCCAGCTCACACTATCCCGGGCCCACGGACTCAAAGGTTGGCTACACCTTC
.	TRBV7-2	once	TRBJ2-5	CASSLGGQETQYF	TGTGCCAGCAGCCTTGGAGGACAAGAGACCCAGTACTTC
.	TRBV23-1	.	TRBJ1-5	CASSRPDSYSNQPQHF	TGCGCCAGCAGTCGACCGGACAGCTATAGCAATCAGCCCCAGCATTTT
.	TRBV19	.	TRBJ2-7	CASSIRRDREQYF	TGTGCCAGTAGTATAAGGCGGGACCGAGAGCAGTACTTC
TRBD2	TRBV6-9	once	TRBJ2-5	CASSSGTSGTETQYF	TGTGCCAGCAGTTCCGGGACTAGCGGGACCGAGACCCAGTACTTC
TRBD2	TRBV6-5	.	TRBJ2-1	CASRKPGLAVNEQFF	TGTGCCAGCAGGAAACCGGGACTAGCCGTAAATGAGCAGTTCTTC
.	TRBV6-5	once	TRBJ1-1	CVTSRDTYTEAFF	TGTGTCACAAGTAGGGACACCTACACTGAAGCTTTCTTT
.	TRBV9	.	TRBJ2-2	CASSAYYTGELFF	TGTGCCAGCAGCGCGTACTACACCGGGGAGCTGTTTTTT
TRBD2	TRBV7-8	.	TRBJ2-2	CASSLRAGGPNTGELFF	TGTGCCAGCAGCTTAAGGGCGGGGGGGCCGAACACCGGGGAGCTGTTTTTT
TRBD1	TRBV6-1	.	TRBJ2-2	CASSAGQGLPTGELFF	TGTGCCAGCAGTGCGGGACAGGGGTTGCCCACCGGGGAGCTGTTTTTT
.	TRBV4-3	.	TRBJ1-2	CASSPPGRGIHGYTF	TGCGCCAGCAGCCCTCCCGGGAGAGGGATTCATGGCTACACCTTC
TRBD1	TRBV5-4	few	TRBJ1-2	CASSFVQGARGYTF	TGTGCCAGCAGCTTCGTACAGGGGGCGCGGGGCTACACCTTC
.	TRBV6-5	.	TRBJ1-3	CASSSRTHLGNTIYF	TGTGCCAGCAGTAGCAGGACTCACCTCGGAAACACCATATATTTT
.	TRBV6-6	.	TRBJ2-5	CASNRETQYF	TGTGCCAGCAATCGAGAGACCCAGTACTTC
.	TRBV5-5	.	TRBJ1-5	CASSFDGNQPQHF	TGTGCCAGCAGCTTCGACGGGAATCAGCCCCAGCATTTT
.	TRBV6-4	.	TRBJ1-1	CASSPSSGNTEAFF	TGTGCCAGCAGTCCGTCCTCGGGGAACACTGAAGCTTTCTTT
.	TRBV21-1	.	TRBJ2-4	CASSPRTSCTKNIQYF	TGTGCCAGCAGCCCCCGGACTAGCTGTACCAAAAACATTCAGTACTTC
TRBD2	TRBV2	.	TRBJ2-3	CASRGLAGLGPSTDTQYF	TGTGCCAGCAGGGGACTAGCGGGATTGGGCCCAAGCACAGATACGCAGTATTTT
TRBD2	TRBV25-1	.	TRBJ2-7	CASSRSGMSYEQYF	TGTGCCAGCAGTCGAAGCGGGATGTCCTACGAGCAGTACTTC